This TCR beta chain was recovered during a study of T cell responses to AZD1222 COVID-19 vaccine. Germline V gene lookup returns CDR1 SEHNR and CDR2 FQNEAQ (reference sequence). The CDR3 has 17 residues. The V segment lost 5 bases and the J segment 0 bases; nucleotides outside the gene matches: 9. Here immunoSEQ multiplex PCR was the method, and the copy in TCRdb shows in-frame clones only, minus some. The sample lists 150,000 to 200,000 clones, approximately 90% occurring once. The chain has TRBV7-9 and TRBJ2-1; 8 nucleotides line up with TRBD1. The sample was peripheral blood, taken on day 0 of AZD1222 vaccination. This sequence was found in an adult in good health. In DNA, the CDR3 is TGTGCCAGCAGCACCCGGACAGGGCAGAGCTCCTACAATGAGCAGTTCTTC. This sequence encodes CASSTRTGQSSYNEQFF. The full variable domain, its missing parts supplied by reference TRBV7-9 and TRBJ2-1, is DTGVSQNPRHKITKRGQNVTFRCDPISEHNRLYWYRQTLGQGPEFLTYFQNEAQLEKSRLLSDRFSAERPKGSFSTLEIQRTEQGDSAMYLCASSTRTGQSSYNEQFFGPGTRLTVL.